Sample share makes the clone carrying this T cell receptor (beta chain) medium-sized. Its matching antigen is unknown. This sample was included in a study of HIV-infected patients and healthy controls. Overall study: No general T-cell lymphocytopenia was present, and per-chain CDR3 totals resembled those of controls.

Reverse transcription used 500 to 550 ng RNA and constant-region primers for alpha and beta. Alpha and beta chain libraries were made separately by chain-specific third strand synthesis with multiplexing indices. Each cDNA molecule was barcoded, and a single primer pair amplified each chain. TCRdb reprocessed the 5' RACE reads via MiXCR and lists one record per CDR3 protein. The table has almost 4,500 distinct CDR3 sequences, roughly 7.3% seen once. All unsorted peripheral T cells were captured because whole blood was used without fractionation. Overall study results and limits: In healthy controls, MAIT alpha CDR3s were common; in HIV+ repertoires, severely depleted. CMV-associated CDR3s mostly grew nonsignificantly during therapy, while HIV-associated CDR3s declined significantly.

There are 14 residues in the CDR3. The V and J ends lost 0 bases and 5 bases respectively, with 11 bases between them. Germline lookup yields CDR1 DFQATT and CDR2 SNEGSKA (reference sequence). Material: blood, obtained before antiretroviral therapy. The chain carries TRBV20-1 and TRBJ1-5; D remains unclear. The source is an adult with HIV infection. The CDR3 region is CSARDLDPYQPQHF. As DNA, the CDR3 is TGCAGTGCTAGAGATCTGGACCCGTATCAGCCCCAGCATTTT.